The 4 T cell receptor beta chains reported below all come from one sample, sequenced in a study of metastatic and nonmetastatic thyroid tumors. Among the patients, none had received any treatment before thyroid surgery. TCRdb re-called clones from the PCR reads using MiXCR. The sample gives almost 70,000 clones, 13% to 15% of which show up once; about 7% is in the top ten. Source material: blood. The receptors come from a male donor with papillary thyroid cancer or a benign thyroid nodule (not recorded which). Some clones in this sample may be carry-over from other donors' samples.

The chain employs TRBV20-1 and TRBJ1-2; D unresolved. Germline V lookup: CDR1 DFQATT, CDR2 SNEGSKA (reference sequence). V dropped 3 bases and J dropped 0 bases, with 8 bases sitting between them. The CDR3 has 13 residues. CDR3 nucleotides: TGCAGTGCTAGTGTCGGAGCTAACTATGGCTACACCTTC. Translated: CSASVGANYGYTF.

This sequence joins TRBV4-2 and TRBJ2-7, with D unclear. Germline V CDR1 and CDR2: LGHNA, YNFKEQ. The V end lost 1 base, the J end lost 7 bases, and 14 bases lay between the germline ends. The CDR3 sequence is 14 residues long. CDR3 loop: CASSQGSHLGEQYF. The CDR3 region has the DNA TGTGCCAGCAGCCAAGGAAGCCACCTCGGGGAGCAGTACTTC.

This clone was recorded many times. J is TRBJ2-1 and V is TRBV5-1, with a tentative D call TRBD2 (6 bases). Trimming shortened V by 1 base and J by 4 bases, and 15 bases separated the two germline ends. There are 16 residues in the CDR3. From germline, CDR1 is SGHRS and CDR2 YFSETQ. DNA for the CDR3: TGCGCCAGCAGCTTGTTGTCTGGCGGGGTATACAATGAGCAGTTCTTC. This sequence encodes CASSLLSGGVYNEQFF.

The CDR3 is CASSSTMDTQYF. CDR3 bases: TGTGCCAGCAGCTCCACAATGGATACGCAGTATTTT. The chain is built from TRBV7-9 and TRBJ2-3; D not certain. The ends were cut back, 4 bases at V and 6 bases at J, with 8 bases in the middle. The CDR3 is 12 amino acids. The germline gives CDR1 SEHNR, CDR2 FQNEAQ (reference sequence).